A single sample is the source of the 14 T cell receptor beta chains below, sequenced in a study of blood T cell repertoires in COVID-19. Assay: immunoSEQ multiplex PCR; the TCRdb copy retains only in-frame clones and omits some. The table has about 320,000 clones, about 89% seen once. Sequenced: PBMCs or T cells enriched from blood (not recorded which). The receptors originated from a man aged 55 to 70 who had recovered from COVID-19.

V is TRBV18 and J is TRBJ2-1, with TRBD2 matching over 13 bases. The germline gives CDR1 KGHSH, CDR2 LQKENI. With 4 bases clipped from V and 5 bases from J, the junction kept 2 bases outside the gene matches. The CDR3 consists of 15 residues. CDR3 sequence reads: CASSRGLAGNNEQFF. The CDR3 nucleotides read TGTGCCAGCTCACGGGGACTAGCGGGAAACAATGAGCAGTTCTTC.

V gene TRBV7-9 combines with J gene TRBJ2-7; 9 nucleotides agree with TRBD1. CDR1 is SEHNR and CDR2 is FQNEAQ in the germline V gene (reference sequence). V was pared by 3 bases and J by 4 bases, with 7 bases of the junction left unmatched. This CDR3 has 15 residues. This CDR3 reads CASSFSLTGGYEQYF. For the CDR3, the DNA is TGTGCCAGCAGCTTTAGTCTGACAGGGGGTTACGAGCAGTACTTC.

For this clone: Mismatch with germline at one junction end may stem from a read error. The CDR3 DNA is TGTGCCAGTAGTATAACCGACGACAACCCCACCCACGGTTTT. Protein product: CASSITDDNPTHGF. The rearrangement links TRBV19 to TRBJ1-1; no clear D. The CDR3 extends over 14 amino acids. The V gene's germline CDR1 is LNHDA and CDR2 SQIVND (reference sequence).

V gene TRBV4-2 combines with J gene TRBJ2-3; 11 bases match TRBD2. Germline V gene lookup returns CDR1 LGHNA and CDR2 YNFKEQ. The CDR3 loop spans 19 amino acids. The junction had 14 bases not matched to a gene; V was cut back by 1 base and J by 5 bases. CDR3 residues: CASSQAGFSGRADIDTQYF. In DNA, the CDR3 is TGTGCCAGCAGCCAAGCGGGGTTTAGCGGGAGGGCCGATATAGATACGCAGTATTTT.

The rearrangement links TRBV28 to TRBJ1-2; D not certain. Germline V gives CDR1 MDHEN, CDR2 SYDVKM. The CDR3 has 13 amino acids. V was cut by 6 bases and J by 0 bases, with 8 bases left in between. CDR3 sequence reads: CASRELTNYGYTF. CDR3 DNA sequence: TGTGCCAGCAGGGAGTTGACTAACTATGGCTACACCTTC.

The chain uses TRBV28 and TRBJ2-4; D is possibly TRBD2 (6 bases). Germline V CDR1 and CDR2: MDHEN, SYDVKM. V lost 3 bases and J 0 bases, leaving 9 bases between the germline ends. The CDR3 loop spans 15 amino acids. DNA for the CDR3: TGTGCCAGCAGTTTCGGGGGTCTAGCCAAAAACATTCAGTACTTC. It encodes CASSFGGLAKNIQYF.

This clone has a handful of counts. This same CDR3 is encoded by further DNA sequences in the sample. This chain joins TRBV18 and TRBJ1-3; D uncertain. CDR1 is KGHSH, CDR2 LQKENI, per germline. V was cut by 2 bases and J by 0 bases, with 5 bases left in between. The CDR3 length is 14 residues. The CDR3 bases are TGTGCCAGCTCACCAGGTAGCTCTGGAAACACCATATATTTT. Encoded protein: CASSPGSSGNTIYF.

The V call is TRBV7-2, the J call TRBJ2-3; 10 nucleotides align to TRBD2. The CDR3 loop spans 17 amino acids. Looked up from germline, CDR1 is SGHTA and CDR2 is FQGNSA. Trimming cost V 4 bases and J 0 bases; bases outside gene matches: 7. The CDR3 spells CASSYRTSGYSTDTQYF. For the CDR3, the DNA is TGTGCCAGCAGCTACCGGACTAGCGGCTATAGCACAGATACGCAGTATTTT.

The chain recombines TRBV9 with TRBJ1-5; a possible D gene is TRBD1 (6 bases). This CDR3 is 13 amino acids long. The V gene lost 3 bases and the J gene lost 4 bases, with 8 bases spanning the gap. Germline V gene lookup returns CDR1 SGDLS and CDR2 YYNGEE. The CDR3 nucleotides read TGTGCCAGCAGCGCTACAGGGAATCAGCCCCAGCATTTT. Its translation: CASSATGNQPQHF.

This chain links TRBV13 with TRBJ2-2, with D perhaps matching TRBD2 (5 bases). The CDR3 consists of 13 residues. V was cut by 4 bases and J by 3 bases, with 6 bases left in between. The germline V gene encodes CDR1 PRHDT and CDR2 FYEKMQ (reference sequence). CDR3 region: CASSWRDTGELFF. In nucleotides, the CDR3 is TGTGCCAGCAGCTGGCGGGACACCGGGGAGCTGTTTTTT.

V usage is TRBV7-8 and J usage is TRBJ2-7, with 7 bases lining up with TRBD1. Germline V gene data show CDR1 as SGHVS and CDR2 as FQNEAQ. The CDR3 runs to 14 residues. The ends lost 5 bases at V and 3 bases at J; junction bases unmatched: 7. This CDR3 is CASSRVRDSYEQYF. The CDR3 coding sequence is TGTGCCAGCAGCCGAGTCCGGGACAGCTACGAGCAGTACTTC. Using reference TRBV7-8 and TRBJ2-7 for the parts outside the CDR3, the full variable domain is GAGVSQSPRYKVAKRGQDVALRCDPISGHVSLFWYQQALGQGPEFLTYFQNEAQLDKSGLPSDRFFAERPEGSVSTLKIQRTQQEDSAVYLCASSRVRDSYEQYFGPGTRLTVT.

The gene calls are TRBV4-1 and TRBJ2-7; D might be TRBD2 (6 bases). Trimming shortened V by 6 bases and J by 1 base, and 13 bases separated the two germline ends. CDR3 length: 14 residues. Germline CDR1 and CDR2: MGHRA and YSYEKL. The DNA of the CDR3 is TGCGCCAGCAGGCGGGACCTCTTATCCTACGAGCAGTACTTC. Residues: CASRRDLLSYEQYF.

This chain connects TRBV28 to TRBJ1-2; TRBD1 matches 9 bases. Looked up from germline, CDR1 is MDHEN and CDR2 is SYDVKM. The CDR3 is 15 amino acids. J was trimmed by 3 bases and V by 2 bases; bases with no gene match: 4. Here the CDR3 DNA reads TGTGCCAGCAGTTTAGCGGGACAGGGTGACTATGGCTACACCTTC. It encodes CASSLAGQGDYGYTF.

The gene calls are TRBV4-1 and TRBJ1-4, with 10 bases matching TRBD1. Germline assignment: CDR1 MGHRA and CDR2 YSYEKL. This CDR3 region has 16 residues. The junction had 6 bases not matched to a gene; V was cut back by 0 bases and J by 8 bases. CDR3 nucleotide sequence: TGCGCCAGCAGCCAAGACCCCGGACAGGGGGGGGAAAAACTGTTTTTT. Residues: CASSQDPGQGGEKLFF.